These T cell receptor beta chains were read from a single sample in a study of prognosis after radiotherapy for stage I lung cancer. TCRdb re-called the multiplex PCR reads with MiXCR, one entry per CDR3 protein. The repertoire has some 19,000 distinct CDR3 sequences, 50% of them found once; the top ten carry 30% to 35%. This specimen was PBMCs, taken before or after stereotactic body radiation therapy (not recorded which). These receptors were taken from a donor older than 45 with non-small cell lung cancer. Each CDR3 is given with its conserved first and last residue. The D gene is left open where the match is weak. Clone size is shown for a subset of rows, as once, few, many or a class of expanded clone.

D gene	V gene	J gene	clone size	CDR3 protein	CDR3 DNA
NA	TRBV6-5	TRBJ1-2	many	CASSYAQGVGYTF	TGTGCCAGCAGTTACGCCCAAGGGGTCGGCTACACCTTC
NA	TRBV7-6	TRBJ2-2	many	CASKGTRNTGELFF	TGTGCCAGCAAGGGTACTCGGAACACCGGGGAGCTGTTTTTT
NA	TRBV18	TRBJ2-5	many	CASSRGSGETQYF	TGTGCCAGCTCAAGGGGCAGCGGGGAGACCCAGTACTTC
NA	TRBV7-2	TRBJ2-7	medium-sized	CASSELRGWSYEQYF	TGTGCCAGCAGCGAGCTACGGGGCTGGTCCTACGAGCAGTACTTC
TRBD1	TRBV6-2/TRBV6-3	TRBJ1-5	many	CASKLTGVTDNQPQHF	TGTGCCAGCAAATTAACAGGGGTAACGGACAATCAGCCCCAGCATTTT
TRBD2	TRBV2	TRBJ2-7	NA	CASSDMGGDEQYF	TGTGCCAGCAGTGATATGGGAGGGGACGAGCAGTACTTC
TRBD1	TRBV29-1	TRBJ1-2	NA	CSALLQGADCYTF	TGCAGCGCCTTATTACAGGGGGCGGATTGCTATACCTTC
NA	TRBV12-3/TRBV12-4	TRBJ2-1	NA	CATGTNEQFF	TGTGCCACGGGGACAAATGAGCAGTTCTTC
NA	TRBV5-4	TRBJ2-1	many	CASSLAPAGRATYNEQFF	TGCGCCAGCAGCTTGGCCCCCGCGGGACGGGCCACCTACAATGAGCAGTTCTTC
NA	TRBV6-1	TRBJ2-5	many	CASSETRRETQYF	TGTGCCAGCAGTGAGACTAGACGAGAGACCCAGTACTTC